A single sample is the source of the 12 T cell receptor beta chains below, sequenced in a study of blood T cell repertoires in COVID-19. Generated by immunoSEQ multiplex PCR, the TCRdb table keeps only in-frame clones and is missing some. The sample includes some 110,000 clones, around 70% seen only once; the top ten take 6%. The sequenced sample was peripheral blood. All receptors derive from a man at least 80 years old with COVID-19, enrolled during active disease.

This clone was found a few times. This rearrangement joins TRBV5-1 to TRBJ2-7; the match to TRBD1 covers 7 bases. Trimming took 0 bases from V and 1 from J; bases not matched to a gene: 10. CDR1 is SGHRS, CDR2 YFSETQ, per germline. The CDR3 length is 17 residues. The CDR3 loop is CASSLVSSGTVSYEQYF. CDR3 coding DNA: TGCGCCAGCAGCTTGGTTTCTTCCGGGACAGTGTCCTACGAGCAGTACTTC.

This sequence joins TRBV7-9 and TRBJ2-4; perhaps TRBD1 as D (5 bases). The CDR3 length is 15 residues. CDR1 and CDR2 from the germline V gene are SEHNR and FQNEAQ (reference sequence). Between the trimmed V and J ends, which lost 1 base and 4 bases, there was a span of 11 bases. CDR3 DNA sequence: TGTGCCAGCAGCTTAGGCTCTGGGGCAAAAAACATTCAGTACTTC. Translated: CASSLGSGAKNIQYF. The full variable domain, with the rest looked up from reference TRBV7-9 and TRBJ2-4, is DTGVSQNPRHKITKRGQNVTFRCDPISEHNRLYWYRQTLGQGPEFLTYFQNEAQLEKSRLLSDRFSAERPKGSFSTLEIQRTEQGDSAMYLCASSLGSGAKNIQYFGAGTRLSVL.

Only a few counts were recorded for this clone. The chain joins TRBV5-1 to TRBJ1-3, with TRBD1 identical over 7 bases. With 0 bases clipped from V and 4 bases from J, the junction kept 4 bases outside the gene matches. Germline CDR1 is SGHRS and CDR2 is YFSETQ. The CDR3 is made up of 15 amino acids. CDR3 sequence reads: CASSLETGIGNTIYF. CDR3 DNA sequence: TGCGCCAGCAGCTTGGAGACAGGGATAGGAAACACCATATATTTT.

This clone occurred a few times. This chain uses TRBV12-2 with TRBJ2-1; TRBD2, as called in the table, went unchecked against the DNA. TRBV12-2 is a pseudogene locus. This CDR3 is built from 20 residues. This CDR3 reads CASRPPTSGSPWSSYNEQFF. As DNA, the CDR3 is TGTGCAAGTCGCCCACCGACTAGCGGGAGTCCATGGAGCTCCTACAATGAGCAGTTCTTC.

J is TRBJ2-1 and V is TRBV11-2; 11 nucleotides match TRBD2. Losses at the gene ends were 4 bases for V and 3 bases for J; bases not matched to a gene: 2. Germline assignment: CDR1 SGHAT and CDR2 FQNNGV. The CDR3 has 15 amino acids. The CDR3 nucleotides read TGTGCCAGCAGCTCAACTAGCGGGAGCTACAATGAGCAGTTCTTC. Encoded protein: CASSSTSGSYNEQFF.

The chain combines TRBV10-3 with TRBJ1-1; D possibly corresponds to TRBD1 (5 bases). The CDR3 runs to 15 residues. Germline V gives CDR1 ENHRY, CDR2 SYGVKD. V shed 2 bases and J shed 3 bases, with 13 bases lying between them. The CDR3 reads CAISERGREHTEAFF. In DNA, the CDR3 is TGTGCCATCAGTGAGAGGGGAAGAGAGCACACTGAAGCTTTCTTT.

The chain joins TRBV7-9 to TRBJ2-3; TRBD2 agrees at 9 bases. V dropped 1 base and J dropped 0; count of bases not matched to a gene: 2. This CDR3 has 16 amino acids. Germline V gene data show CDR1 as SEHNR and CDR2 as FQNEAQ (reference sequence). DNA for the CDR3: TGTGCCAGCAGCTTAGGACTAGCGGTTAGCACAGATACGCAGTATTTT. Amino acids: CASSLGLAVSTDTQYF. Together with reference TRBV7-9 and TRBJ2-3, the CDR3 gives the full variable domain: DTGVSQNPRHKITKRGQNVTFRCDPISEHNRLYWYRQTLGQGPEFLTYFQNEAQLEKSRLLSDRFSAERPKGSFSTLEIQRTEQGDSAMYLCASSLGLAVSTDTQYFGPGTRLTVL.

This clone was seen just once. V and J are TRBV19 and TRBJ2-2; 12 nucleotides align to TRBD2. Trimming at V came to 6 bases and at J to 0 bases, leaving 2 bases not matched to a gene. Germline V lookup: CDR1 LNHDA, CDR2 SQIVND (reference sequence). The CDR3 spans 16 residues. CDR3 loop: CASRGLAGTNTGELFF. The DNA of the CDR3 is TGTGCCAGTAGAGGACTAGCGGGAACGAACACCGGGGAGCTGTTTTTT.

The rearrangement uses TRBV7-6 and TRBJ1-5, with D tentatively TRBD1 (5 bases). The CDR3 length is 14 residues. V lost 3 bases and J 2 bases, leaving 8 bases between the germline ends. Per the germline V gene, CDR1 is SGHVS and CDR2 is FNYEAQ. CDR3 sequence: CASSLEQGNQPQHF. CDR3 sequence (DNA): TGTGCCAGCAGCTTGGAACAGGGCAATCAGCCCCAGCATTTT. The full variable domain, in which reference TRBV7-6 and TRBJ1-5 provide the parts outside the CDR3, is GAGVSQSPRYKVTKRGQDVALRCDPISGHVSLYWYRQALGQGPEFLTYFNYEAQQDKSGLPNDRFSAERPEGSISTLTIQRTEQRDSAMYRCASSLEQGNQPQHFGDGTRLSIL.

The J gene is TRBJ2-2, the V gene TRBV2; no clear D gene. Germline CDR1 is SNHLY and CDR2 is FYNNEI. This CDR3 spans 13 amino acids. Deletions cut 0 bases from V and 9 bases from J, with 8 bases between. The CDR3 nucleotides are TGTGCCAGCAGTGAAGCACTTACCTGGGAGCTGTTTTTT. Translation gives CASSEALTWELFF.

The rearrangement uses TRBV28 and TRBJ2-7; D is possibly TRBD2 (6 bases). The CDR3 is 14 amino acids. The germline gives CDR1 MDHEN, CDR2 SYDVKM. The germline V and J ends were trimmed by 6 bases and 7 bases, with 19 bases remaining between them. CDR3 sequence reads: CASSLAAGPGEQYF. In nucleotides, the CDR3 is TGTGCCAGCAGCCTGGCCGCGGGGCCCGGGGAGCAGTACTTC.

CDR3 sequence: CASSQIGGSEKLFF. DNA for the CDR3: TGTGCCAGCAGCCAAATCGGGGGGAGTGAAAAACTGTTTTTT. The chain uses TRBV3-1 (or the pseudogene TRBV3-2) and TRBJ1-4; TRBD1 is a possible D gene (5 bases). The CDR3 is 14 residues long. Germline lookup yields CDR1 LGHDT and CDR2 YNNKEL (reference sequence). Trimming took 2 bases from V and 7 from J, leaving 11 bases between them.